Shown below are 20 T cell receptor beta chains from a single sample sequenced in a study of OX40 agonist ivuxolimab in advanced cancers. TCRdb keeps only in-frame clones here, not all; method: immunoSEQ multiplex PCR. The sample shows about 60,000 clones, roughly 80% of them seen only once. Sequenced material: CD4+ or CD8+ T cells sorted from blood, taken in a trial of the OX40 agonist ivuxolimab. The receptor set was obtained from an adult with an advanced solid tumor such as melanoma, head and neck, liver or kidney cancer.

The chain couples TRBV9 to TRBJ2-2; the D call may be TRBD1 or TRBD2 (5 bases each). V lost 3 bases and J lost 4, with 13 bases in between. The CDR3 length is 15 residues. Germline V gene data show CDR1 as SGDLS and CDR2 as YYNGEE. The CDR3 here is CASSASRGITGELFF. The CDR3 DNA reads TGTGCCAGCAGCGCCTCGAGGGGCATCACCGGGGAGCTGTTTTTT. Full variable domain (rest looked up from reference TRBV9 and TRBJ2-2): DSGVTQTPKHLITATGQRVTLRCSPRSGDLSVYWYQQSLDQGLQFLIQYYNGEERAKGNILERFSAQQFPDLHSELNLSSLELGDSALYFCASSASRGITGELFFGEGSRLTVL.

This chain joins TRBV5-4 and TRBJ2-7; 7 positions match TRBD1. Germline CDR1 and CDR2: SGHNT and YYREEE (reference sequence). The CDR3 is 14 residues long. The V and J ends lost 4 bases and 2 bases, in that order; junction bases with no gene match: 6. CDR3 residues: CASSPPGTAYEQYV. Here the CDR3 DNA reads TGTGCCAGCAGCCCTCCCGGGACAGCCTACGAGCAGTACGTC.

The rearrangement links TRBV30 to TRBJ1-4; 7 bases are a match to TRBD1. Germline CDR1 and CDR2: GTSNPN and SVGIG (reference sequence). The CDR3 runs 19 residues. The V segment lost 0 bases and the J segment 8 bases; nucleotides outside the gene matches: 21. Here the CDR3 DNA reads TGTGCCTGGAGTGTACCCACGGACAGGCCACGAGGAGTTGAGGAAAAACTGTTTTTT. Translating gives CAWSVPTDRPRGVEEKLFF.

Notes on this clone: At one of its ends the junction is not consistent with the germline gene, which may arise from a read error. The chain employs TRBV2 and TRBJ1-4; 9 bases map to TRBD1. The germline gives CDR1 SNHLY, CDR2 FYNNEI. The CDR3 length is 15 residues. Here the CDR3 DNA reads TGTGCCGGCAGAGACCCGGGACAGGGCAATGAAAAACTGTTTTTT. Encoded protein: CAGRDPGQGNEKLFF.

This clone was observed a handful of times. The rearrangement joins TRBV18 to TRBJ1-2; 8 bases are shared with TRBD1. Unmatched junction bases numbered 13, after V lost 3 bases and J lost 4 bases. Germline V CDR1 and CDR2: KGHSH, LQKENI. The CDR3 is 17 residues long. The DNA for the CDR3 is TGTGCCAGCTCACCCCTCGGACAGGGCGCTTCTGGCTATGGCTACACCTTC. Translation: CASSPLGQGASGYGYTF.

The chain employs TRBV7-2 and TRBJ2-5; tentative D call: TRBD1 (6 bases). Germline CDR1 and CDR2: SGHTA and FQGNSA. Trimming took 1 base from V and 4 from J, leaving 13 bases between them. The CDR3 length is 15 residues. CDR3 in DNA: TGTGCCAGCAGCTTAGGCCCAGGGGAGAGAGAGACCCAGTACTTC. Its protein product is CASSLGPGERETQYF.

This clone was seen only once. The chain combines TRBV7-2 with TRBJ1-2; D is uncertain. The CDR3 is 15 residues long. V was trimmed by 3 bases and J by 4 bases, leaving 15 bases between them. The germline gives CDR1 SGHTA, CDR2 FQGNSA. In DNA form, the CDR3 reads TGTGCCAGCAGCTTGGCGGTTGGGGATAGCTATGGCTACACCTTC. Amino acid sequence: CASSLAVGDSYGYTF.

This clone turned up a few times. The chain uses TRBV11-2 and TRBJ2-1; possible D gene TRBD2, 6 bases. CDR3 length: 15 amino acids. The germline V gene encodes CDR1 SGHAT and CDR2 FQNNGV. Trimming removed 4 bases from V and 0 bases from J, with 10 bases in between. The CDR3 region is CASSSGLTSYNEQFF. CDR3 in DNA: TGTGCCAGCAGCTCGGGACTGACCTCCTACAATGAGCAGTTCTTC.

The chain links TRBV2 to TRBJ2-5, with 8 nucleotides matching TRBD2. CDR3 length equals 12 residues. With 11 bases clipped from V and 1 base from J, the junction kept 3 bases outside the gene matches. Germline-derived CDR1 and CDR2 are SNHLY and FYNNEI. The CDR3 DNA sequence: TGTGCCTGCGGGACTAGCCAAGAGACCCAGTACTTC. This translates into CACGTSQETQYF. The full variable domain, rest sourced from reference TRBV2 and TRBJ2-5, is EPEVTQTPSHQVTQMGQEVILRCVPISNHLYFYWYRQILGQKVEFLVSFYNNEISEKSEIFDDQFSVERPDGSNFTLKIRSTKLEDSAMYFCACGTSQETQYFGPGTRLLVL.

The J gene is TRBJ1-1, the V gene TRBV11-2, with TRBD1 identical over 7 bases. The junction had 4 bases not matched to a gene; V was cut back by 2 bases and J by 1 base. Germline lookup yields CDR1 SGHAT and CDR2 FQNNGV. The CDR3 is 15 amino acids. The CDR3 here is CASSLYGTANTEAFF. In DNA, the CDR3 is TGTGCCAGCAGCTTATATGGGACAGCGAACACTGAAGCTTTCTTT.

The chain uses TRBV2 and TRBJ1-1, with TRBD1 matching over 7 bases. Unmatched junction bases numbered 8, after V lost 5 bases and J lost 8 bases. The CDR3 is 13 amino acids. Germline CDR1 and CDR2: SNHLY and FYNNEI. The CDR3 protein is CASSLQGKKEAFF. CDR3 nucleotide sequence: TGTGCCAGCAGTTTACAGGGGAAGAAGGAAGCTTTCTTT.

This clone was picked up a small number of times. The DNA of the CDR3 is TGTGCCAGCAGCCTACCATATAGCGGGGAGCCCACCGGGGAGCTGTTTTTT. Its protein is CASSLPYSGEPTGELFF. The V gene is TRBV5-4, the J gene TRBJ2-2; TRBD2 matches at 8 bases. V lost 4 bases to trimming and J lost 4 bases; unmatched junction nucleotides: 12. The CDR3 has 17 amino acids. Germline loops: CDR1 SGHNT, CDR2 YYREEE (reference sequence).

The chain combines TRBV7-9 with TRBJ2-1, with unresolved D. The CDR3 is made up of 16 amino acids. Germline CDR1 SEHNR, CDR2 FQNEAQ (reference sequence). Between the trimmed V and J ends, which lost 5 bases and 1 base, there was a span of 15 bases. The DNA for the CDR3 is TGTGCCAGCAGCCCCCCGTGGGCGAAATCCTACAATGAGCAGTTCTTC. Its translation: CASSPPWAKSYNEQFF.

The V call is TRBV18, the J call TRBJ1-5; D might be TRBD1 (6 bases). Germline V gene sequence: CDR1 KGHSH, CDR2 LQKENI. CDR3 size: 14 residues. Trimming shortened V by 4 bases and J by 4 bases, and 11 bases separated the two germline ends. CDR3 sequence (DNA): TGTGCCAGCTCACGGACAGATTCGAATCAGCCCCAGCATTTT. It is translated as CASSRTDSNQPQHF.

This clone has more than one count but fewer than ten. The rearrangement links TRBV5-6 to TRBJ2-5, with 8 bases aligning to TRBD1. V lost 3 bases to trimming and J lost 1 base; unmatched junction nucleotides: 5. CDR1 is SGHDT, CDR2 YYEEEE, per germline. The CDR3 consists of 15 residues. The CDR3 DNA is TGTGCCAGCAGCTCGACCGACAGGGGCCAAGAGACCCAGTACTTC. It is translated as CASSSTDRGQETQYF.

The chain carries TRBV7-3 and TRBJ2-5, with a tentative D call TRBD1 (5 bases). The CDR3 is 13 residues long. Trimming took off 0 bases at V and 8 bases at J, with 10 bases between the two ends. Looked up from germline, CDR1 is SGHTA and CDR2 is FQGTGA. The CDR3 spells CASSLTSTGTQYF. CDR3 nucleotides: TGTGCCAGCAGCTTAACCTCTACAGGAACCCAGTACTTC. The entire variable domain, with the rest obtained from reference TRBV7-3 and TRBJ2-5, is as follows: GAGVSQTPSNKVTEKGKYVELRCDPISGHTALYWYRQSLGQGPEFLIYFQGTGAADDSGLPNDRFFAVRPEGSVSTLKIQRTERGDSAVYLCASSLTSTGTQYFGPGTRLLVL.

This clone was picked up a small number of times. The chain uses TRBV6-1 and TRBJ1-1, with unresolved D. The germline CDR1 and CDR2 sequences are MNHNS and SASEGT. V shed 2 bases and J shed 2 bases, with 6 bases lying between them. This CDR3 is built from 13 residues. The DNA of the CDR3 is TGTGCCAGCAGTGAACCCGCCAACACTGAAGCTTTCTTT. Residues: CASSEPANTEAFF.

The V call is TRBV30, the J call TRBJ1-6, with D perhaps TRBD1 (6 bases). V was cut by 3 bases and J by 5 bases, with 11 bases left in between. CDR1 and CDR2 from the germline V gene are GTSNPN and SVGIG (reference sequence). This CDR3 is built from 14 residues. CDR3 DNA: TGTGCCTGGAGGGTAGGACAGAATAATTCACCCCTCCACTTT. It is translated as CAWRVGQNNSPLHF.

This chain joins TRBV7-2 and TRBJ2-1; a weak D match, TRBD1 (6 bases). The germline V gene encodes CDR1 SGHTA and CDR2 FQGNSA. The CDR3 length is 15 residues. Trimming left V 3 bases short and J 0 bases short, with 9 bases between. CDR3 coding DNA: TGTGCCAGCAGCTTGGGGGCAAGCTCCTACAATGAGCAGTTCTTC. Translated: CASSLGASSYNEQFF. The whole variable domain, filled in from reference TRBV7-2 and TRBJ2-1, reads GAGVSQSPSNKVTEKGKDVELRCDPISGHTALYWYRQSLGQGLEFLIYFQGNSAPDKSGLPSDRFSAERTGGSVSTLTIQRTQQEDSAVYLCASSLGASSYNEQFFGPGTRLTVL.

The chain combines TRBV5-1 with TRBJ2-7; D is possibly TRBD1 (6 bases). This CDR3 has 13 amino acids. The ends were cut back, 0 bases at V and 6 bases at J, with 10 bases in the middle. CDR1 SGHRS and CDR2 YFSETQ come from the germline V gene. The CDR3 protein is CASSLEQGFEQYV. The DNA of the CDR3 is TGCGCCAGCAGCTTGGAACAGGGATTCGAGCAGTACGTC.